This TCR beta chain was obtained from a study of a mutant IDH1 vaccine in newly diagnosed glioma. Study as a whole: Patients under treatment included approximately 60% males and about 40% females and had a mean age of around 37 years. Former treatment meant radiotherapy, temozolomide, or both; the majority had gotten both. Findings and limits, study-wide: Pseudoprogression showed no apparent link to changes in top peripheral T cell clonotypes.

The CDR3 has 14 residues. The germline gives CDR1 KGHSH, CDR2 LQKENI. Trimming removed 2 bases from V and 3 bases from J; junction bases left unmatched: 0. Generated by immunoSEQ multiplex PCR, the TCRdb table keeps only in-frame clones and is missing some. The sample consists of 85,000 to 100,000 clones, around four fifths of them appearing once. As for this clone: Antigen: not known.

Time point specified: baseline, week 1 (first vaccination visit). Described treatment: pre-vaccination baseline after standard-of-care therapy. The donors had new WHO grade 3 or 4 astrocytomas; these were IDH1-mutant and ATRX-lost. V is TRBV18 and J is TRBJ2-5; 10 bases align to TRBD2. The clonotype originates from a woman aged 45-65 years with glioma. The starting material was PBMCs, obtained from a glioma patient treated with radiotherapy, temozolomide or both. The CDR3 protein is CASSPTSGEETQYF. Written as DNA, the CDR3 is TGTGCCAGCTCACCAACTAGCGGGGAAGAGACCCAGTACTTC.